This section outlines one T cell receptor (beta chain) sequence together with its context. Its antigen is not known. This CDR3 is 17 amino acids long. V trimming: 2 bases; J trimming: 4 bases; junction bases outside the gene matches: 9. Germline V gene data show CDR1 as KGHDR and CDR2 as SFDVKD. The time point here: sample taken at primary tumor resection. No cells were sorted before sequencing. The whole RNA sequenced was extracted from tumor, nontumor lung or frozen PBMC. The entry originates in a study of spatial heterogeneity in lung cancer. Study-wide background: Consistently, beta-chain sequences turned up in larger numbers than alpha-chain sequences did. Raw reads showed each unique TCR and UMI combination turning up more than ten times on average. Findings of the study overall: Ubiquitous expanded tumor TCRs surfaced in blood more at resection than they did at follow-up.

Single TCR cDNA molecules each had their own unique molecular identifier. TCRdb redid the calling of the 5' RACE reads with MiXCR, one entry per CDR3 protein. The data hold about 92,000 distinct CDR3 sequences, with about 12% observed a single time. The receptor was isolated from a male donor with early-stage non-small cell lung cancer. The starting material was PBMCs, obtained at surgery. The chain joins TRBV24-1 to TRBJ2-4, with 8 bases that match TRBD1. The CDR3 nucleotides are TGTGCCACCAGTGATTCTACCGGACAGGGACAAAAAAACATTCAGTACTTC. It encodes CATSDSTGQGQKNIQYF.